These 9 T cell receptor beta chains were sequenced from one sample in a study of T cells in Graves' hyperthyroidism and ophthalmopathy. Researchers amplified the TCR beta CDR3 regions from RNA transcripts. HTBI primers drove first-round RT-PCR of the TCR CDR3. TCRdb redid the calling of the multiplex PCR reads with MiXCR, one entry per CDR3 protein. The top ten clones hold 6.5% to 9% of a sample with hundreds of thousands of distinct CDR3 sequences, around 46% of them seen once. The sample taken for sequencing was peripheral blood or thyroid tissue (not recorded which). The source is a woman aged 18-30 years with Graves' hyperthyroidism.

V gene TRBV7-6 combines with J gene TRBJ2-5, with 8 bases matching TRBD2. Germline V lookup: CDR1 SGHVS, CDR2 FNYEAQ. J lost 5 bases, V lost 1 base, and 3 bases had no gene match. The CDR3 spans 14 residues. The CDR3 spells CASSLGGRRETQYF. The CDR3 DNA sequence: TGTGCCAGCAGCTTAGGCGGGAGGAGGGAGACCCAGTACTTC.

The CDR3 sequence: CASSPQVFDTEAFF. The CDR3 nucleotides read TGTGCCAGCAGCCCACAGGTGTTTGACACTGAAGCTTTCTTT. V gene TRBV5-4 combines with J gene TRBJ1-1; D is possibly TRBD1 (5 bases). This CDR3 spans 14 amino acids. Per the germline V gene, CDR1 is SGHNT and CDR2 is YYREEE (reference sequence). The V and J ends lost 4 bases and 3 bases respectively, with 13 bases between them. Drawing the rest from reference TRBV5-4 and TRBJ1-1, the complete variable domain is ETGVTQSPTHLIKTRGQQVTLRCSSQSGHNTVSWYQQALGQGPQFIFQYYREEENGRGNFPPRFSGLQFPNYSSELNVNALELDDSALYLCASSPQVFDTEAFFGQGTRLTVV.

V gene TRBV7-2 combines with J gene TRBJ2-5; the D is unclear. Trimming shortened V by 3 bases and J by 10 bases, and 3 bases separated the two germline ends. Germline V gene data show CDR1 as SGHTA and CDR2 as FQGNSA. The CDR3 is 9 amino acids. CDR3 in DNA: TGTGCCAGCAGCTTGTACCAGTACTTC. It is translated as CASSLYQYF.

The chain combines TRBV5-1 with TRBJ2-7; unclear D gene. The CDR3 is made up of 13 amino acids. V lost 4 bases and J 5 bases, leaving 13 bases between the germline ends. Germline-derived CDR1 and CDR2 are SGHRS and YFSETQ. CDR3 coding DNA: TGCGCCAGCAGCCCCGACGATTTGAACGAGCAGTACTTC. It yields the protein CASSPDDLNEQYF.

The rearrangement joins TRBV7-9 to TRBJ1-1; weak D call: TRBD1 (5 bases). Per the germline V gene, CDR1 is SEHNR and CDR2 is FQNEAQ (reference sequence). Trimming stripped 1 base from V and 4 bases from J, with 16 bases between. CDR3 size: 16 residues. The CDR3 reads CASSLEGPSGGTEAFF. In nucleotides, the CDR3 is TGTGCCAGCAGCTTAGAGGGCCCGTCGGGGGGCACTGAAGCTTTCTTT.

V usage is TRBV9 and J usage is TRBJ1-6; D uncertain. There are 16 residues in the CDR3. Looked up from germline, CDR1 is SGDLS and CDR2 is YYNGEE. The ends were cut back, 4 bases at V and 10 bases at J, with 21 bases in the middle. The CDR3: CASSPDTGEQYSPLHF. In DNA, the CDR3 is TGTGCCAGCAGCCCTGACACCGGGGAGCAGTACTCACCCCTCCACTTT.

Remarks on this clonotype: This sequence may be a read error, since a much larger clone differs from it by one base. This rearrangement joins TRBV7-8 to TRBJ1-6; 8 bases map to TRBD1. Germline V CDR1 and CDR2: SGHVS, FQNEAQ. The CDR3 has 14 amino acids. V lost 5 bases and J lost 8; bases outside the gene matches: 5. The CDR3 region has the DNA TGTGCCAGCAGCGCGCGGACAGGGCATTCACCCCTCCACTTT. Translating it yields CASSARTGHSPLHF.

V gene TRBV12-3 or TRBV12-4 combines with J gene TRBJ2-7; 7 bases agree with TRBD1. J gave up 4 bases and V 6 bases, and 15 bases lay outside the gene matches. The CDR3 has 16 amino acids. The CDR3, as DNA: TGTGCCAGCAGGCGTTCCGGGACAGCCAGCAGGTACGAGCAGTACTTC. Translation: CASRRSGTASRYEQYF.

The chain is built from TRBV2 and TRBJ1-4, with 7 bases identical to TRBD1. CDR3 size: 16 residues. V shed 2 bases and J 7 bases; nucleotides not matched to a gene: 10. Germline lookup yields CDR1 SNHLY and CDR2 FYNNEI. The CDR3 DNA reads as TGTGCCAGCAGTGAATTATTAACGACAGGGACTGAAAAACTGTTTTTT. Its translation: CASSELLTTGTEKLFF.